These 5 T cell receptor beta chains were all obtained from the same sample, sequenced in a study of blood T cells in healthy people across ages. With a J-beta primer mix and a sample-barcoded 5' primer, a second PCR ran about 7 to 11 cycles. MiXCR, applied by TCRdb to the 5' RACE reads, yields one record per CDR3 protein. Of fewer than 1.5 million distinct CDR3 sequences in the sample, approximately 40% were seen once. The sequenced material came from blood. The receptors originated from a young woman in good health.

There are a few counts of this clonotype. This rearrangement joins TRBV5-1 to TRBJ1-2; D possibly corresponds to TRBD1 (6 bases). Germline assignment: CDR1 SGHRS and CDR2 YFSETQ. V lost 4 bases, J lost 8 bases, and 15 bases lay in between. The CDR3 has 13 amino acids. The CDR3 sequence: CASSTNRELGYTF. For the CDR3, the DNA is TGCGCCAGCAGCACCAACAGGGAACTCGGCTACACCTTC.

The genes are TRBV13 and TRBJ2-7; 7 positions match TRBD2. This CDR3 is 15 amino acids long. V lost 4 bases and J lost 7; bases outside the gene matches: 13. Germline CDR1 PRHDT, CDR2 FYEKMQ (reference sequence). The CDR3 reads CASSSPGTTYNEQYF. DNA for the CDR3: TGTGCCAGCAGCTCACCGGGGACTACGTACAATGAGCAGTACTTC.

V gene TRBV20-1 combines with J gene TRBJ2-3; weak D call: TRBD2 (5 bases). V was trimmed by 1 base and J by 3 bases, leaving 8 bases between them. This CDR3 region has 13 residues. Germline CDR1 is DFQATT and CDR2 is SNEGSKA (reference sequence). The CDR3 coding sequence is TGCAGTGCTAGAGGGATAGCGACAGATACGCAGTATTTT. This gives the protein CSARGIATDTQYF.

This chain links TRBV27 with TRBJ2-4; TRBD1 might be the D (7 bases). This CDR3 region has 13 residues. Germline CDR1 is MNHEY and CDR2 is SMNVEV (reference sequence). Trimming stripped 7 bases from V and 3 bases from J, with 10 bases between. CDR3 sequence: CASTQGGKNIQYF. The CDR3 DNA sequence: TGTGCCAGCACTCAGGGGGGCAAAAACATTCAGTACTTC.

This clonotype was observed a handful of times. This chain uses TRBV9 with TRBJ2-7, with D hard to call. Germline loops: CDR1 SGDLS, CDR2 YYNGEE. V was shortened by 4 bases and J by 6 bases, with 14 bases between the two germline ends. The CDR3 runs 13 residues. This CDR3 is CASSPGSAFEQYF. The CDR3 coding sequence is TGTGCCAGCAGCCCAGGCTCAGCATTCGAGCAGTACTTC. Full variable domain (missing parts from reference TRBV9 and TRBJ2-7): DSGVTQTPKHLITATGQRVTLRCSPRSGDLSVYWYQQSLDQGLQFLIQYYNGEERAKGNILERFSAQQFPDLHSELNLSSLELGDSALYFCASSPGSAFEQYFGPGTRLTVT.